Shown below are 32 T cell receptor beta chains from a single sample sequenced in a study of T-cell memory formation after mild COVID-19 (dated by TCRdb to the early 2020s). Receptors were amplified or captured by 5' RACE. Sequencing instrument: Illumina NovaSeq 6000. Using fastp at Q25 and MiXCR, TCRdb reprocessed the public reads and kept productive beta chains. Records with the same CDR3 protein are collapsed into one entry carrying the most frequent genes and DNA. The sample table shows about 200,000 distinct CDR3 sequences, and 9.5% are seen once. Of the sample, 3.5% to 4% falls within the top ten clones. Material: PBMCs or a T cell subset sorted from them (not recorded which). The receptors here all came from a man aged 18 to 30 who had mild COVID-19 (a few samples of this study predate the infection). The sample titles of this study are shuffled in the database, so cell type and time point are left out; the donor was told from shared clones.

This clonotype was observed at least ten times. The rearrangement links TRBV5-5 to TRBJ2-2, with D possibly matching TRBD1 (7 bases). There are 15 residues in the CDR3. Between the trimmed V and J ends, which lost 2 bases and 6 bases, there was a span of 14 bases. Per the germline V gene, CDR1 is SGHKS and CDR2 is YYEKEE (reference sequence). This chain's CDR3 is CASSLAGGTSGELFF. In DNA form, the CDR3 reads TGTGCCAGCAGCTTAGCAGGGGGGACCTCCGGGGAGCTGTTTTTT.

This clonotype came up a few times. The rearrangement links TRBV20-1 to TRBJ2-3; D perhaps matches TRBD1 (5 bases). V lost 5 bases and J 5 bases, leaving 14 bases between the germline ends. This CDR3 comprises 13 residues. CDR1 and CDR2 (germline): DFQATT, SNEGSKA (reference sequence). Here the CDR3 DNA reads TGCAGTGCTCAACCTCAGGGCCTAGATACGCAGTATTTT. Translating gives CSAQPQGLDTQYF.

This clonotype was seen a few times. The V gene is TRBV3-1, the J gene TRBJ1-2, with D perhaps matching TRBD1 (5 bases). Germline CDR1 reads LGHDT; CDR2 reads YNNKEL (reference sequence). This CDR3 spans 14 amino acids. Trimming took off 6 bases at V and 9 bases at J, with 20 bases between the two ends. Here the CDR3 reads CASSQLGAGGSYTF. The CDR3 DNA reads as TGTGCCAGCAGTCAATTAGGCGCCGGGGGGAGCTACACCTTC.

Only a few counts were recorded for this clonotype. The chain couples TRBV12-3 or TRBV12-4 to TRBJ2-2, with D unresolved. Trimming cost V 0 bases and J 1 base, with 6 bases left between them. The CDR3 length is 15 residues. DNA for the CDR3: TGTGCCAGCAGTTTAGCGGGTCGGAACACCGGGGAGCTGTTTTTT. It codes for CASSLAGRNTGELFF.

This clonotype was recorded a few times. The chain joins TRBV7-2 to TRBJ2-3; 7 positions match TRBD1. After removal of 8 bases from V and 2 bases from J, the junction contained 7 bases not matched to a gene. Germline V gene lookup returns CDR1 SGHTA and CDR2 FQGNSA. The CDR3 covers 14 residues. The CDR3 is CASRGGGFTDTQYF. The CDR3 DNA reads TGTGCCAGCCGAGGGGGCGGGTTCACAGATACGCAGTATTTT.

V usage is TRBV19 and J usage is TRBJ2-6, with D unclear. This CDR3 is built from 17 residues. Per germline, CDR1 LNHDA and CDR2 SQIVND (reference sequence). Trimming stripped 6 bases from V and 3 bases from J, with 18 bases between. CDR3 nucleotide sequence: TGTGCCAGTAGCAAACGGACCCCCTCGGGTGGGGCCAACGTCCTGACTTTC. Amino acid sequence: CASSKRTPSGGANVLTF.

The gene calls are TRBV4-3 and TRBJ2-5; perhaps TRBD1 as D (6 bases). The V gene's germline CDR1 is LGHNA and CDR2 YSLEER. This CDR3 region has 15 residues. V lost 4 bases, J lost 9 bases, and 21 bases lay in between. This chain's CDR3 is CASSLGRTEQGAQYF. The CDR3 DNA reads TGCGCCAGCAGCCTCGGGCGAACCGAACAGGGAGCCCAGTACTTC.

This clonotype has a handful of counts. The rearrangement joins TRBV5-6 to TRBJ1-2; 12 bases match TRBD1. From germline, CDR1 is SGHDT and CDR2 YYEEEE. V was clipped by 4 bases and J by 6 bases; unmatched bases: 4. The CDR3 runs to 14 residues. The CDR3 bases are TGTGCCAGCAGCAGGGACAGGGGGCGGGATGGCTACACCTTC. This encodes CASSRDRGRDGYTF.

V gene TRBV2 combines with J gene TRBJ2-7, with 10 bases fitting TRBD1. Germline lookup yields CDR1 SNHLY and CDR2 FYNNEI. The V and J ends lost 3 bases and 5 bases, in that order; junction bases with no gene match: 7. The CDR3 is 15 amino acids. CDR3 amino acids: CASSERGTGVNEQYF. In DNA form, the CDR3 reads TGTGCCAGCAGTGAGAGGGGGACAGGGGTGAACGAGCAGTACTTC.

The CDR3 is CSARDPASGQETQYF. The CDR3 region has the DNA TGCAGTGCTAGAGATCCCGCTAGCGGCCAAGAGACCCAGTACTTC. The rearrangement links TRBV20-1 to TRBJ2-5; 7 nucleotides line up with TRBD2. This CDR3 comprises 15 residues. The germline gives CDR1 DFQATT, CDR2 SNEGSKA (reference sequence). V lost 0 bases to trimming and J lost 1 base; unmatched junction nucleotides: 5.

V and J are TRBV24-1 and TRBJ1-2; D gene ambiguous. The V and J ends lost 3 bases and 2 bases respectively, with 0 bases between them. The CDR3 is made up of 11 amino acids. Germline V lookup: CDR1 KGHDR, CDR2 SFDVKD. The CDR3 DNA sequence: TGTGCCACCAGTGATAACTATGGCTACACCTTC. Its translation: CATSDNYGYTF.

The CDR3 DNA follows: TGTGCCAGCAGCCGGACTCCTAAGGATACGCAGTATTTT. Its protein is CASSRTPKDTQYF. The chain employs TRBV3-1 and TRBJ2-3; D might be TRBD2 (5 bases). The V end was cut by 4 bases, the J end by 6 bases, with 11 bases between. Germline assignment: CDR1 LGHDT and CDR2 YNNKEL (reference sequence). The CDR3 consists of 13 residues.

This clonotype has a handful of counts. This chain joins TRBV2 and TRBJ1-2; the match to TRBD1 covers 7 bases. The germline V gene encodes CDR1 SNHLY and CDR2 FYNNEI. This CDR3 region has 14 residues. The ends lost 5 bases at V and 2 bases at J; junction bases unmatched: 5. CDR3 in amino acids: CASSSQDRNYGYTF. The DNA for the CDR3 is TGTGCCAGCAGTTCACAGGACAGGAACTATGGCTACACCTTC. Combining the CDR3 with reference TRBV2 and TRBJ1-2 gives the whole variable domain EPEVTQTPSHQVTQMGQEVILRCVPISNHLYFYWYRQILGQKVEFLVSFYNNEISEKSEIFDDQFSVERPDGSNFTLKIRSTKLEDSAMYFCASSSQDRNYGYTFGSGTRLTVV.

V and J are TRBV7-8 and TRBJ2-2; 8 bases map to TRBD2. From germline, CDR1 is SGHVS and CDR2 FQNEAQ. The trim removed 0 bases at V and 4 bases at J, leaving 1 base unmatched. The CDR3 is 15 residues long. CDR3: CASSLAAGGTGELFF. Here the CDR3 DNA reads TGTGCCAGCAGCTTAGCGGCGGGGGGCACCGGGGAGCTGTTTTTT.

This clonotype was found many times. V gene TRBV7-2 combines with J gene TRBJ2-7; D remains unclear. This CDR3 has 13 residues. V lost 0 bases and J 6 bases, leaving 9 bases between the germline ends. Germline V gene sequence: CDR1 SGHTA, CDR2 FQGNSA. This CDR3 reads CASSLAVPSEQYV. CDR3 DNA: TGTGCCAGCAGCTTAGCCGTGCCCAGCGAGCAGTACGTC.

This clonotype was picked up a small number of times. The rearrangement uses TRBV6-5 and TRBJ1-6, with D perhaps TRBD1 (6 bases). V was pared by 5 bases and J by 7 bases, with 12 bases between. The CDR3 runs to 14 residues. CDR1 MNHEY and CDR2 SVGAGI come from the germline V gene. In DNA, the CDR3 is TGTGCCAGCAGTCCCGAGGGGGGGAATTCACCCCTCCACTTT. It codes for CASSPEGGNSPLHF.

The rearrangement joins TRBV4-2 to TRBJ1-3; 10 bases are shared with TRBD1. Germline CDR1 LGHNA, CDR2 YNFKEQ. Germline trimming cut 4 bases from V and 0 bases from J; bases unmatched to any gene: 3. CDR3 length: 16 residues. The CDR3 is CASSLGQGSSGNTIYF. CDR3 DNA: TGTGCCAGCAGCCTGGGACAGGGGAGCTCTGGAAACACCATATATTTT.

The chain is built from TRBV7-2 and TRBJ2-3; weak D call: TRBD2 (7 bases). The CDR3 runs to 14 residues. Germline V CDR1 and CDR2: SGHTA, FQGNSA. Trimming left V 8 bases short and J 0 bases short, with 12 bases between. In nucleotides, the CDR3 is TGTGCCAGCCGTACGGGGGGCAGCACAGATACGCAGTATTTT. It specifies CASRTGGSTDTQYF.

Written as DNA, the CDR3 is TGTGCCACCAGTGGTAGCGGGGGGGCAGATACGCAGTATTTT. Encoded protein: CATSGSGGADTQYF. The V call is TRBV24-1, the J call TRBJ2-3, with 11 bases identical to TRBD2. Unmatched junction bases numbered 1, after V lost 5 bases and J lost 4 bases. Germline-derived CDR1 and CDR2 are KGHDR and SFDVKD. This CDR3 is 14 amino acids long.

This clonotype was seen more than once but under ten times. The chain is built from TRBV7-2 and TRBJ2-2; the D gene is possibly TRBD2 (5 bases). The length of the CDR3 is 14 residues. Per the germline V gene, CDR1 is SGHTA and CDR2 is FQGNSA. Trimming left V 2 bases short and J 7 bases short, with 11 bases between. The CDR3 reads CASSLRGLGGELFF. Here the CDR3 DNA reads TGTGCCAGCAGCTTAAGAGGGTTAGGCGGGGAGCTGTTTTTT.

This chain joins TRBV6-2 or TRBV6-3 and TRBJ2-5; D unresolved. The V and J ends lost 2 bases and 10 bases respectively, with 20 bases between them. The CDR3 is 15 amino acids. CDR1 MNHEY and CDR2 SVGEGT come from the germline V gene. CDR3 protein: CASSYTVARLWDQYF. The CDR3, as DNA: TGTGCCAGCAGTTACACGGTAGCCCGGTTGTGGGACCAGTACTTC.

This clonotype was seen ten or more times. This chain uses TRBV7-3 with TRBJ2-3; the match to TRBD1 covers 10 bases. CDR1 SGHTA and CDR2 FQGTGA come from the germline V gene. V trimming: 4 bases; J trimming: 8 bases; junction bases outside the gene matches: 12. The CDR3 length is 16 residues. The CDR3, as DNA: TGTGCCAGCAGCTCAAGTCCCGGGACAGGGGAAGGTACGCAGTATTTT. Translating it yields CASSSSPGTGEGTQYF.

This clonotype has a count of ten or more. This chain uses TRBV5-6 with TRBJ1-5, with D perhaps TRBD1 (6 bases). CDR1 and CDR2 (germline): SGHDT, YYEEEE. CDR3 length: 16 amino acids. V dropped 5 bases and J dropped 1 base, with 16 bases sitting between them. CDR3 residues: CASSFRQGLSNQPQHF. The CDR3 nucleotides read TGTGCCAGCAGTTTTCGTCAGGGGTTGAGCAATCAGCCCCAGCATTTT. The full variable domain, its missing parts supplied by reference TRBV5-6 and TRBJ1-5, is DAGVTQSPTHLIKTRGQQVTLRCSPKSGHDTVSWYQQALGQGPQFIFQYYEEEERQRGNFPDRFSGHQFPNYSSELNVNALLLGDSALYLCASSFRQGLSNQPQHFGDGTRLSIL.

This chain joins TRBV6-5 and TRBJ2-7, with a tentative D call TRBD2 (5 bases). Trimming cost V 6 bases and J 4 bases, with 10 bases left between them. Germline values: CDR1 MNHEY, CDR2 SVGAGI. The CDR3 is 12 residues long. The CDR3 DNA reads TGTGCCAGCAGGTCGGACTCTTACGAGCAGTACTTC. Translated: CASRSDSYEQYF.

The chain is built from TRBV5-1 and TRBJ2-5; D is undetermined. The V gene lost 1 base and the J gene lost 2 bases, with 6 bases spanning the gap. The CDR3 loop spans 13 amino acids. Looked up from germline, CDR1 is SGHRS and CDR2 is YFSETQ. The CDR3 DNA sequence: TGCGCCAGCAGCTTGAACGGACAAGAGACCCAGTACTTC. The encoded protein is CASSLNGQETQYF.

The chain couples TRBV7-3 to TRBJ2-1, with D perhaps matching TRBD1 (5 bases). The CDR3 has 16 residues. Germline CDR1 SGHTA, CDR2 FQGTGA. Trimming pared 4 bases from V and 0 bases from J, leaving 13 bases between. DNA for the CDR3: TGTGCCAGCAGCTCTGCCGGCAGGGCCTCCTACAATGAGCAGTTCTTC. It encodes CASSSAGRASYNEQFF.

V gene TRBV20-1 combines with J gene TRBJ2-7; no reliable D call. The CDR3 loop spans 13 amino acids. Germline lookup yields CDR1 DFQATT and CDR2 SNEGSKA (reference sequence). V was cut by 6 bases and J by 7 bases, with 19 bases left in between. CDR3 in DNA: TGCAGTGCCCCCCCCGCCACAGCCGGTGAGCAGTACTTC. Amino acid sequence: CSAPPATAGEQYF.

The CDR3 here is CASSLSTPNSPLHF. CDR3 nucleotides: TGCGCCAGCAGCTTGTCCACCCCCAATTCACCCCTCCACTTT. The chain employs TRBV5-1 and TRBJ1-6; D not resolved. V lost 1 base, J lost 7 bases, and 9 bases lay in between. Germline CDR1 reads SGHRS; CDR2 reads YFSETQ. This CDR3 region has 14 residues.

The CDR3 DNA sequence: TGTGCCATCCGGGACCTATCGCACAATGAGCAGTTCTTC. Its translation: CAIRDLSHNEQFF. V is TRBV10-3 and J is TRBJ2-1; the D call may be TRBD1 or TRBD2 (5 bases each). Trimming left V 8 bases short and J 5 bases short, with 13 bases between. Germline CDR1 and CDR2: ENHRY and SYGVKD. There are 13 residues in the CDR3.

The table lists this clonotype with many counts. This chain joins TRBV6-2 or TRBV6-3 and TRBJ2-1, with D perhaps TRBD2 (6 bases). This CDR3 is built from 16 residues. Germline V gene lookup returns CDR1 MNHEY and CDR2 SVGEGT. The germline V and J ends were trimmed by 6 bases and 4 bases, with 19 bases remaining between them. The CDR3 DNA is TGTGCCAGCAGACCGGGGGACCGCGACCCGTACAATGAGCAGTTCTTC. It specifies CASRPGDRDPYNEQFF.

The CDR3 DNA sequence: TGTGCCAGCAGTATCGGGACAGATGGCTACACCTTC. It encodes CASSIGTDGYTF. The chain recombines TRBV28 with TRBJ1-2; 7 bases align to TRBD1. The CDR3 runs 12 residues. Per the germline V gene, CDR1 is MDHEN and CDR2 is SYDVKM. V lost 5 bases to trimming and J lost 6 bases; unmatched junction nucleotides: 3.

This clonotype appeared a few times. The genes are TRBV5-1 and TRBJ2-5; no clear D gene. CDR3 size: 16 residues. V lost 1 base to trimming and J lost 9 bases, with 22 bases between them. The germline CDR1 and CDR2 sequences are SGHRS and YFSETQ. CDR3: CASSLYVGGNGLPQYF. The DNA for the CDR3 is TGCGCCAGCAGCTTGTACGTAGGTGGGAACGGTTTACCCCAGTACTTC.